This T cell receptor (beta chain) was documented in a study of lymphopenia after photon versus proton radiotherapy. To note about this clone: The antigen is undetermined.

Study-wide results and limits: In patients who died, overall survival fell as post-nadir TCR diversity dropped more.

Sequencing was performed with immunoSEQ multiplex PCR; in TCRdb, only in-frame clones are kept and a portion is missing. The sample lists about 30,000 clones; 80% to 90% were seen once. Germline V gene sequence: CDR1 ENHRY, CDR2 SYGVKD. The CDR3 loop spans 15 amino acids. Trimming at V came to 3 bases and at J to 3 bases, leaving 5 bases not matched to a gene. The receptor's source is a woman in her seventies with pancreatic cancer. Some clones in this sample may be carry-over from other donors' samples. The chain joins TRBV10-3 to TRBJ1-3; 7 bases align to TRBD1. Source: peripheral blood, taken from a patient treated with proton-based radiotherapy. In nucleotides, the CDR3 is TGTGCCATCAGTGATCAGACAGGGATTGGAAACACCATATATTTT. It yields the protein CAISDQTGIGNTIYF.